A selection of T cell receptor beta chains follows, all from one sample in a study of T-cell reconstitution after alpha-beta-depleted transplantation in children. TCRdb recomputed calls from the PCR reads with MiXCR, one row per CDR3 protein. The sample lists 500,000 to 600,000 distinct CDR3 sequences; 25% to 30% were seen once. Sequences were derived from PBMCs, sampled before TCRalphabeta/CD19-depleted stem cell transplant. Every receptor here comes from a boy under three years old with Wiskott-Aldrich syndrome, due to receive a stem cell transplant. CDR3s include the opening cysteine and the closing phenylalanine or tryptophan. A D gene is named only where the DNA matches it firmly. Size values are once, few and many counts, or a class for expanded clones, and some rows have none.

v_call: TRBV5-1; clone_size: -; j_call: TRBJ2-1; d_call: TRBD2; cdr3_nt: TGCGCCAGCAGCTTTTTCCCACAAGCGGGAGGTTCCTACAATGAGCAGTTCTTC; cdr3_aa: CASSFFPQAGGSYNEQFF
v_call: TRBV13; clone_size: -; j_call: TRBJ2-7; d_call: TRBD1; cdr3_nt: TGTGCCAGCAGCTCAACCGGGACAGGGGTCGAGCAGTACTTC; cdr3_aa: CASSSTGTGVEQYF
v_call: TRBV5-1; clone_size: -; j_call: TRBJ2-3; d_call: TRBD1; cdr3_nt: TGCGCCAGCAGCTTGGCAGGAAGGACAGGGGGCATGAGGGCAACAGATACGCAGTATTTT; cdr3_aa: CASSLAGRTGGMRATDTQYF
v_call: TRBV20-1; clone_size: -; j_call: TRBJ2-2; d_call: TRBD2; cdr3_nt: TGCAGTGCTAGAGGATGGAGCGGGAGGGCCACCGGGGAGCTGTTTTTT; cdr3_aa: CSARGWSGRATGELFF
v_call: TRBV5-1; clone_size: many; j_call: TRBJ2-7; d_call: TRBD2; cdr3_nt: TGCGCCAGCAGCTTGGTCGGGGGGTACGAGCAGTACTTC; cdr3_aa: CASSLVGGYEQYF
v_call: TRBV9; clone_size: -; j_call: TRBJ2-4; d_call: -; cdr3_nt: TGTGCCAGCAGCGCTACAGGGAAAAACATTCAGTACTTC; cdr3_aa: CASSATGKNIQYF
v_call: TRBV10-2; clone_size: few; j_call: TRBJ2-1; d_call: TRBD2; cdr3_nt: TGCGCCAGCAGTGAGCCTCCGACTAGCGGGAGGGCCTATCAGTTCTTC; cdr3_aa: CASSEPPTSGRAYQFF
v_call: TRBV20-1; clone_size: few; j_call: TRBJ2-3; d_call: -; cdr3_nt: TGCAGTGCCCCCCGGGCGGGGATTAGCACAGATACGCAGTATTTT; cdr3_aa: CSAPRAGISTDTQYF
v_call: TRBV24-1; clone_size: few; j_call: TRBJ2-1; d_call: TRBD2; cdr3_nt: TGTGCCACCAGTGATACGCTAGCGGGAGACTACAATGAGCAGTTCTTC; cdr3_aa: CATSDTLAGDYNEQFF
v_call: TRBV20-1; clone_size: few; j_call: TRBJ2-1; d_call: -; cdr3_nt: TGCAGTGCGCCTCGGGGCGGCGAGCAGTTCTTC; cdr3_aa: CSAPRGGEQFF